Each of the 25 T cell receptor beta chains below was sequenced from the same sample in a study of cytomegalovirus exposure and HLA in healthy donors. PCR employed 60 Vbeta and 13 Jbeta primers. Measured with immunoSEQ multiplex PCR; TCRdb has only the in-frame clones, and not every one. The repertoire holds 150,000 to 200,000 clones, with roughly three quarters as singletons. Source material: PBMCs. The receptors shown here come from a woman aged 30 to 39 in good health and CMV-seropositive.

This chain joins TRBV27 and TRBJ1-5, with a possible D match to TRBD1 (5 bases). The CDR3 runs 12 residues. Trimming removed 11 bases at V and 0 bases at J, with 8 bases between. Germline V lookup: CDR1 MNHEY, CDR2 SMNVEV (reference sequence). The DNA for the CDR3 is TGTGCCTCCGGACATAGCAATCAGCCCCAGCATTTT. Translating it yields CASGHSNQPQHF.

This clone was counted a few times. V and J are TRBV7-9 and TRBJ2-5; D uncertain. Per germline, CDR1 SEHNR and CDR2 FQNEAQ (reference sequence). V shed 2 bases and J shed 3 bases, with 7 bases lying between them. This CDR3 contains 13 residues. DNA for the CDR3: TGTGCCAGCAGCTTAATCCCGGAAGAGACCCAGTACTTC. Amino acid sequence: CASSLIPEETQYF.

The J gene is TRBJ1-6, the V gene TRBV21-1; the D call of TRBD1 is as the table states it, not checked on the DNA. TRBV21-1 is a pseudogene locus. The CDR3 loop spans 15 amino acids. CDR3 DNA: TGTGCCAGCACCCCCAAGGACAGTAATAATTCACCCCTCCACTTT. It specifies CASTPKDSNNSPLHF.

J is TRBJ2-1 and V is TRBV28, with a possible D match to TRBD1 (5 bases). Germline CDR1 reads MDHEN; CDR2 reads SYDVKM. Trimming removed 2 bases at V and 8 bases at J, with 10 bases between. This CDR3 contains 13 residues. The chain's CDR3 is CASSLIVRDEQFF. CDR3 DNA sequence: TGTGCCAGCAGTTTAATTGTCAGGGATGAGCAGTTCTTC. Variable domain in full (rest from reference TRBV28 and TRBJ2-1): DVKVTQSSRYLVKRTGEKVFLECVQDMDHENMFWYRQDPGLGLRLIYFSYDVKMKEKGDIPEGYSVSREKKERFSLILESASTNQTSMYLCASSLIVRDEQFFGPGTRLTVL.

The chain recombines TRBV7-6 with TRBJ1-1; no reliable D call. CDR1 is SGHVS and CDR2 is FNYEAQ in the germline V gene. Trimming took 5 bases from V and 1 from J, leaving 17 bases between them. There are 16 residues in the CDR3. The CDR3, as DNA: TGTGCCAGCAGCCTTAGTCGGGATTACGCGAACACTGAAGCTTTCTTT. Translation: CASSLSRDYANTEAFF.

The chain is built from TRBV10-3 and TRBJ1-4; 8 positions match TRBD1. The CDR3 sequence is 14 residues long. Germline V gene lookup returns CDR1 ENHRY and CDR2 SYGVKD. With V trimmed by 11 bases and J by 4 bases, 9 bases remained unmatched. The CDR3 protein is CAPPRGQVNEKLFF. The CDR3 DNA reads as TGTGCCCCCCCCCGGGGACAGGTTAATGAAAAACTGTTTTTT.

This clone occurred a few times. The chain links TRBV5-6 to TRBJ2-1; D is unresolved. The CDR3 is 15 residues long. CDR1 is SGHDT, CDR2 YYEEEE, per germline. With 2 bases removed from V and 0 bases from J, the gap between germline ends came to 9 bases. For the CDR3, the DNA is TGTGCCAGCAGCTTCTGGGCCAGCTCCTACAATGAGCAGTTCTTC. Translation: CASSFWASSYNEQFF.

The table lists this clone with a few counts. The V and J genes are TRBV14 and TRBJ1-1, with unresolved D. Trimming took 5 bases from V and 4 from J, leaving 20 bases between them. CDR3 length: 16 amino acids. Looked up from germline, CDR1 is SGHDN and CDR2 is FVKESK. The CDR3 sequence: CASSDALRAPGTEAFF. CDR3 nucleotide sequence: TGTGCCAGCAGCGATGCCCTGAGGGCCCCGGGCACTGAAGCTTTCTTT.

The table lists this clone with a few counts. CDR3 sequence reads: CASSFLSSYGYTF. Here the CDR3 DNA reads TGTGCCAGTAGTTTCTTGTCGAGCTATGGCTACACCTTC. This chain joins TRBV19 and TRBJ1-2; D is unclear. The V and J ends lost 5 bases and 4 bases respectively, with 11 bases between them. The CDR3 spans 13 residues. Germline V lookup: CDR1 LNHDA, CDR2 SQIVND (reference sequence).

V is TRBV27 and J is TRBJ1-5; 8 bases map to TRBD1. Germline V lookup: CDR1 MNHEY, CDR2 SMNVEV (reference sequence). Trimming at V came to 8 bases and at J to 3 bases, leaving 9 bases not matched to a gene. The CDR3 sequence is 15 residues long. The CDR3 sequence is CASGGQGPINQPQHF. The CDR3 nucleotides are TGTGCCAGCGGAGGACAGGGTCCCATCAATCAGCCCCAGCATTTT.

V is TRBV28 and J is TRBJ2-6; 8 nucleotides agree with TRBD1. CDR3 size: 16 residues. The germline CDR1 and CDR2 sequences are MDHEN and SYDVKM. J lost 1 base, V lost 10 bases, and 9 bases had no gene match. CDR3 sequence: CATHGQGRSGANVLTF. CDR3 nucleotide sequence: TGTGCCACGCACGGACAGGGTCGATCTGGGGCCAACGTCCTGACTTTC. The full variable domain, with the rest looked up from reference TRBV28 and TRBJ2-6, is DVKVTQSSRYLVKRTGEKVFLECVQDMDHENMFWYRQDPGLGLRLIYFSYDVKMKEKGDIPEGYSVSREKKERFSLILESASTNQTSMYLCATHGQGRSGANVLTFGAGSRLTVL.

This clone was seen just once. This sample also contains other DNA sequences that code for the same CDR3. V and J are TRBV11-2 and TRBJ1-1; the match to TRBD1 covers 7 bases. Germline V gives CDR1 SGHAT, CDR2 FQNNGV. V shed 5 bases, J shed 4 bases, and the junction held 13 bases outside the gene matches. The CDR3 has 16 residues. CDR3 in amino acids: CASSPPEGATGTEAFF. The CDR3 region has the DNA TGTGCCAGCAGCCCGCCTGAGGGGGCCACGGGCACTGAAGCTTTCTTT.

The rearrangement joins TRBV5-1 to TRBJ2-5; D is uncertain. V lost 5 bases and J lost 3, with 14 bases in between. The V gene's germline CDR1 is SGHRS and CDR2 YFSETQ. The CDR3 spans 14 residues. The CDR3 DNA reads as TGCGCCAGCAGATCCACTCCCCCGGAAGAGACCCAGTACTTC. This encodes CASRSTPPEETQYF.

For this clone: An end of the junction differs from the germline gene, which may be a read error. This chain joins TRBV18 and TRBJ1-2; the D is unclear. CDR1 KGHSH and CDR2 LQKENI come from the germline V gene. The CDR3 contains 14 residues. The CDR3 here is CASSPPWQAYVYTF. The DNA for the CDR3 is TGTGCCAGCTCACCACCGTGGCAGGCTTATGTCTACACCTTC.

V usage is TRBV5-5 and J usage is TRBJ2-3; 12 nucleotides agree with TRBD2. Germline loops: CDR1 SGHKS, CDR2 YYEKEE (reference sequence). The CDR3 sequence is 19 residues long. V shed 1 base, J shed 0 bases, and the junction held 9 bases outside the gene matches. CDR3 sequence: CASSLPELAGGFSTDTQYF. In DNA form, the CDR3 reads TGTGCCAGCAGCTTGCCTGAACTAGCGGGGGGCTTTAGCACAGATACGCAGTATTTT.

The chain uses TRBV5-6 and TRBJ2-1, with 8 bases aligning to TRBD2. Germline CDR1 and CDR2: SGHDT and YYEEEE. Losses at the gene ends were 0 bases for V and 8 bases for J; bases not matched to a gene: 7. The length of the CDR3 is 15 residues. CDR3 sequence (DNA): TGTGCCAGCAGCTTGGATGGGACTAGTACGGATGAGCAGTTCTTC. Its protein product is CASSLDGTSTDEQFF.

This chain joins TRBV9 and TRBJ2-1; D might be TRBD1 (6 bases). The CDR3 runs 14 residues. The V and J ends lost 3 bases and 8 bases respectively, with 15 bases between them. Germline V lookup: CDR1 SGDLS, CDR2 YYNGEE. The CDR3 DNA reads as TGTGCCAGCAGCGGCCGGGACAAGGAACATGAGCAGTTCTTC. It translates to CASSGRDKEHEQFF.

The rearrangement uses TRBV25-1 and TRBJ1-2, with D maybe TRBD1 (5 bases). Germline CDR1 is MGHDK and CDR2 is SYGVNS. V lost 1 base and J 6 bases, leaving 12 bases between the germline ends. CDR3 length: 14 residues. The CDR3 DNA sequence: TGTGCCAGCAGTGAATCCCTCTTAGGGGATGGCTACACCTTC. Its protein is CASSESLLGDGYTF.

The gene calls are TRBV28 and TRBJ2-5, with TRBD2 identical over 7 bases. TRBJ2-7 matches the DNA end more closely, so the J call is doubtful. There are 15 residues in the CDR3. Germline CDR1 MDHEN, CDR2 SYDVKM. DNA for the CDR3: TGTGCCAGCAGCCCCGGGGAGGGGATTATCTACGAGCAGTACTTC. Its protein is CASSPGEGIIYEQYF.

The V call is TRBV2, the J call TRBJ1-2, with no clear D. The CDR3 length is 13 residues. The germline V gene encodes CDR1 SNHLY and CDR2 FYNNEI. V was cut by 5 bases and J by 8 bases, with 15 bases left in between. The CDR3 DNA follows: TGTGCCAGCAGTTCTACAGTTATAAGAGGCTACACCTTC. Translation: CASSSTVIRGYTF.

The chain recombines TRBV15 with TRBJ1-5, with 7 bases aligning to TRBD1. The CDR3 has 14 residues. Germline V gene lookup returns CDR1 LNHNV and CDR2 YYDKDF (reference sequence). The junction had 1 base not matched to a gene; V was cut back by 1 base and J by 4 bases. Written as DNA, the CDR3 is TGTGCCACCAGCAGAGCCAGGGGGAATCAGCCCCAGCATTTT. The encoded protein is CATSRARGNQPQHF.

This chain connects TRBV28 to TRBJ1-2, with D possibly TRBD1 on 5 matching bases. The V end was cut by 7 bases, the J end by 8 bases, with 11 bases between. Germline CDR1 and CDR2: MDHEN and SYDVKM. The CDR3 runs to 11 residues. CDR3 nucleotides: TGTGCCAGCAAGGGGCCACGCGGCTACACCTTC. Translation gives CASKGPRGYTF.

This clone was counted a single time. J is TRBJ2-3 and V is TRBV11-1, with TRBD2 identical over 10 bases. This CDR3 comprises 17 residues. V gave up 7 bases and J gave up 5 bases; unmatched junction bases: 15. The germline V gene has CDR1 SGHAT and CDR2 FQDESV (reference sequence). The CDR3 DNA follows: TGTGCCAGCACCCACAGCGGGGGGGCTGTTGAGGGAGATACGCAGTATTTT. Its translation is CASTHSGGAVEGDTQYF.

V usage is TRBV9 and J usage is TRBJ2-7, with 7 bases lining up with TRBD2. From germline, CDR1 is SGDLS and CDR2 YYNGEE. The CDR3 has 17 amino acids. V lost 4 bases, J lost 3 bases, and 16 bases stayed unmatched. The CDR3 region is CASSPLPTWERGYEQYF. The DNA of the CDR3 is TGTGCCAGCAGCCCCCTTCCCACCTGGGAGCGGGGCTACGAGCAGTACTTC.

V is TRBV18 and J is TRBJ2-5, with TRBD2 identical over 10 bases. With V trimmed by 0 bases and J by 3 bases, 1 base remained unmatched. Germline V gene sequence: CDR1 KGHSH, CDR2 LQKENI. This CDR3 has 15 residues. CDR3 nucleotides: TGTGCCAGCTCACCACCAGGACTAGCGGAAGAGACCCAGTACTTC. Amino acid sequence: CASSPPGLAEETQYF.